This passage covers 30 T cell receptor beta chains from one sample sequenced in a study of CD8 T cells in ankylosing spondylitis. Whole-study findings and limits: Characteristic of ankylosing spondylitis blood, it appeared, was a TCR beta motif comprising fewer than 10 highly homologous variants.

TCRdb re-called the 5' RACE reads with MiXCR, one entry per CDR3 protein. This sample carries a few hundred thousand distinct CDR3 sequences, approximately 20% of them seen once, and the ten largest clones take roughly 16%. Their antigens remain unidentified. The sample taken for sequencing was blood, either unsorted or a sorted T cell fraction (not recorded which). The receptors come from a male donor with ankylosing spondylitis.

The chain uses TRBV5-5 and TRBJ1-5; TRBD1 agrees at 7 bases. Germline V gives CDR1 SGHKS, CDR2 YYEKEE (reference sequence). CDR3 size: 14 residues. After removal of 5 bases from V and 7 bases from J, the junction contained 9 bases not matched to a gene. This CDR3 reads CASSFRPQGQPQHF. The CDR3 coding sequence is TGTGCCAGCAGTTTTAGACCACAGGGGCAGCCCCAGCATTTT.

The table lists this clonotype with a few counts. This chain connects TRBV12-3 or TRBV12-4 to TRBJ2-1; 7 nucleotides match TRBD2. With 5 bases clipped from V and 5 bases from J, the junction kept 9 bases outside the gene matches. The CDR3 totals 15 residues. The CDR3 protein is CASSERLARNNEQFF. The CDR3 nucleotides read TGTGCCAGCAGTGAAAGACTAGCTCGGAACAATGAGCAGTTCTTC.

This clonotype was observed a few times. The V call is TRBV7-3, the J call TRBJ1-1; D possibly corresponds to TRBD1 (6 bases). CDR1 and CDR2 (germline): SGHTA, FQGTGA. This CDR3 region has 13 residues. The V end was cut by 8 bases, the J end by 3 bases, with 13 bases between. Here the CDR3 DNA reads TGTGCCAGCCGGGGGGCGGTACACACTGAAGCTTTCTTT. Encoded protein: CASRGAVHTEAFF. The full variable domain, rest sourced from reference TRBV7-3 and TRBJ1-1, is GAGVSQTPSNKVTEKGKYVELRCDPISGHTALYWYRQSLGQGPEFLIYFQGTGAADDSGLPNDRFFAVRPEGSVSTLKIQRTERGDSAVYLCASRGAVHTEAFFGQGTRLTVV.

The sample holds one count of this clonotype. The chain combines TRBV7-6 with TRBJ2-1; 9 nucleotides match TRBD2. The CDR3 is made up of 16 amino acids. Unmatched junction bases numbered 3, after V lost 1 base and J lost 2 bases. Germline lookup yields CDR1 SGHVS and CDR2 FNYEAQ. DNA of the CDR3: TGTGCCAGCAGCTTAGATCTAGCGGGAACCTACAATGAGCAGTTCTTC. This translates into CASSLDLAGTYNEQFF.

This clonotype was detected a few times. This chain links TRBV4-2 with TRBJ2-5, with a possible D match to TRBD2 (6 bases). Trimming left V 2 bases short and J 3 bases short, with 13 bases between. This CDR3 is built from 15 residues. Germline V CDR1 and CDR2: LGHNA, YNFKEQ. The CDR3 nucleotides read TGTGCCAGCAGCCAAAATACTTGGGGGGAAGAGACCCAGTACTTC. Translated, it gives CASSQNTWGEETQYF.

This chain links TRBV27 with TRBJ2-5; D could derive from TRBD1 or TRBD2 (5 bases each). Germline CDR1 is MNHEY and CDR2 is SMNVEV (reference sequence). CDR3 length: 15 residues. Trimming cost V 5 bases and J 2 bases, with 15 bases left between them. DNA for the CDR3: TGTGCCAGCAGTAGGGACGGGAATCGTCAAGAGACCCAGTACTTC. Translation: CASSRDGNRQETQYF.

This clonotype was detected only a few times. The chain employs TRBV14 and TRBJ2-1, with 9 bases aligning to TRBD2. J was trimmed by 5 bases and V by 2 bases; bases with no gene match: 1. The germline V gene has CDR1 SGHDN and CDR2 FVKESK. CDR3 size: 14 residues. The CDR3 nucleotides read TGTGCCAGCAGCCAAAGACTAGCGGACAATGAGCAGTTCTTC. Translating gives CASSQRLADNEQFF.

This clonotype showed up just a few times. This chain links TRBV7-2 with TRBJ2-3; TRBD1 matches 7 bases. The length of the CDR3 is 15 residues. The germline V gene has CDR1 SGHTA and CDR2 FQGNSA. Germline trimming cut 4 bases from V and 5 bases from J; bases unmatched to any gene: 9. CDR3 residues: CASSSHRGAGDTQYF. Here the CDR3 DNA reads TGTGCCAGCAGCTCTCACAGGGGCGCGGGAGATACGCAGTATTTT.

This clonotype was picked up a small number of times. V gene TRBV12-3 or TRBV12-4 combines with J gene TRBJ1-2; D unclear. With 6 bases removed from V and 6 bases from J, the gap between germline ends came to 11 bases. The CDR3 spans 12 residues. CDR3 amino acids: CASRRLTHGYTF. In nucleotides, the CDR3 is TGTGCCAGCAGACGCCTGACACATGGCTACACCTTC.

This clonotype has only one observation. The V and J genes are TRBV3-1 and TRBJ2-3, with TRBD2 as a possible D gene (5 bases). Trimming took 1 base from V and 0 from J, leaving 8 bases between them. Looked up from germline, CDR1 is LGHDT and CDR2 is YNNKEL (reference sequence). This CDR3 is 15 amino acids long. CDR3: CASSQGPSSTDTQYF. In nucleotides, the CDR3 is TGTGCCAGCAGCCAAGGGCCTAGCAGCACAGATACGCAGTATTTT.

The chain has TRBV7-8 and TRBJ1-4, with 9 nucleotides matching TRBD1. V trimming: 1 base; J trimming: 7 bases; junction bases outside the gene matches: 10. In germline, CDR1 is SGHVS, CDR2 FQNEAQ. This CDR3 is built from 17 residues. The CDR3 coding sequence is TGTGCCAGCAGCTTAGGGGGCCAGACAGGGGGTGTTGAAAAACTGTTTTTT. The encoded protein is CASSLGGQTGGVEKLFF.

The V and J genes are TRBV11-3 and TRBJ2-2; no clear D gene. The CDR3 length is 14 residues. V was shortened by 5 bases and J by 7 bases, with 14 bases between the two germline ends. CDR1 SGHNT and CDR2 YENEEA come from the germline V gene. The CDR3 bases are TGTGCCAGCAGCAGCCGCGGCTGGCGCGGGGAGCTGTTTTTT. Residues: CASSSRGWRGELFF.

J is TRBJ2-5 and V is TRBV14; 8 bases align to TRBD1. The CDR3 loop spans 13 amino acids. Per germline, CDR1 SGHDN and CDR2 FVKESK. With V trimmed by 6 bases and J by 5 bases, 5 bases remained unmatched. CDR3 DNA sequence: TGTGCCAGCAGACTCCAGGGGGCTGAGACCCAGTACTTC. Protein product: CASRLQGAETQYF.

The gene calls are TRBV20-1 and TRBJ2-3, with 7 bases lining up with TRBD2. Trimming cost V 3 bases and J 2 bases; bases outside gene matches: 5. CDR1 and CDR2 from the germline V gene are DFQATT and SNEGSKA (reference sequence). The CDR3 is 14 residues long. CDR3 residues: CSASLAGDTDTQYF. In nucleotides, the CDR3 is TGCAGTGCTAGCCTGGCGGGGGACACAGATACGCAGTATTTT.

This clonotype appeared a few times. The rearrangement links TRBV10-3 to TRBJ2-2, with 11 bases lining up with TRBD2. The V and J ends lost 6 bases and 7 bases, in that order; junction bases with no gene match: 13. Looked up from germline, CDR1 is ENHRY and CDR2 is SYGVKD. The CDR3 loop spans 17 amino acids. CDR3 sequence: CAIRRGLAGETGGELFF. For the CDR3, the DNA is TGTGCCATCAGGAGAGGACTAGCGGGCGAAACGGGCGGGGAGCTGTTTTTT.

This clonotype occurred many times. V and J are TRBV12-3 or TRBV12-4 and TRBJ2-3, with TRBD1 identical over 7 bases. The CDR3 is 16 amino acids. V lost 0 bases to trimming and J lost 2 bases; unmatched junction nucleotides: 5. CDR3 in DNA: TGTGCCAGCAGTTTAGCTCAGGGACAGCTCACAGATACGCAGTATTTT. Protein sequence: CASSLAQGQLTDTQYF.

This clonotype was found a few times. The chain couples TRBV20-1 to TRBJ2-3; D is possibly TRBD2 (5 bases). The CDR3 sequence is 14 residues long. Trimming removed 5 bases at V and 2 bases at J, with 14 bases between. Germline CDR1 is DFQATT and CDR2 is SNEGSKA (reference sequence). Here the CDR3 reads CSARREGLTDTQYF. The CDR3 DNA is TGCAGTGCTCGTCGTGAGGGCCTCACAGATACGCAGTATTTT.

This clonotype was found a few times. The V and J genes are TRBV6-2 or TRBV6-3 and TRBJ2-4; D remains unclear. This CDR3 contains 13 residues. V was shortened by 6 bases and J by 0 bases, with 6 bases between the two germline ends. The germline gives CDR1 MNHEY, CDR2 SVGEGT. The CDR3 coding sequence is TGTGCCAGCAGATCGACAGCCAAAAACATTCAGTACTTC. Translated: CASRSTAKNIQYF.

The genes are TRBV6-1 and TRBJ2-1, with D possibly matching TRBD2 (11 bases). Per the germline V gene, CDR1 is MNHNS and CDR2 is SASEGT. V lost 7 bases and J 2 bases, leaving 27 bases between the germline ends. The length of the CDR3 is 19 residues. The chain's CDR3 is CASKRTGGRLAGTYNEQFF. The CDR3 bases are TGTGCCAGCAAAAGGACAGGGGGAAGACTAGCGGGAACCTACAATGAGCAGTTCTTC.

This clonotype was recorded a few times. The chain links TRBV5-1 to TRBJ1-1; TRBD1 agrees at 8 bases. With 0 bases clipped from V and 9 bases from J, the junction kept 1 base outside the gene matches. Germline V gene data show CDR1 as SGHRS and CDR2 as YFSETQ. The CDR3 consists of 12 residues. The CDR3 coding sequence is TGCGCCAGCAGCTTGGACAGGGGGAAAGCTTTCTTT. It codes for CASSLDRGKAFF. The complete variable domain, with remaining parts taken from reference TRBV5-1 and TRBJ1-1, reads KAGVTQTPRYLIKTRGQQVTLSCSPISGHRSVSWYQQTPGQGLQFLFEYFSETQRNKGNFPGRFSGRQFSNSRSEMNVSTLELGDSALYLCASSLDRGKAFFGQGTRLTVV.

This clonotype is a singleton in its sample. The chain joins TRBV28 to TRBJ2-7; 12 bases align to TRBD1. This CDR3 has 17 residues. Germline CDR1 MDHEN, CDR2 SYDVKM. Trimming took 6 bases from V and 4 from J; bases not matched to a gene: 13. The CDR3 reads CASRTSGTGGRGYEQYF. CDR3 bases: TGTGCCAGCAGAACCTCCGGGACAGGGGGCCGGGGATACGAGCAGTACTTC.

The gene calls are TRBV7-8 and TRBJ2-7; TRBD1 is a possible D gene (5 bases). V dropped 5 bases and J dropped 2 bases, with 13 bases sitting between them. Germline values: CDR1 SGHVS, CDR2 FQNEAQ. This CDR3 has 14 amino acids. The CDR3 DNA reads as TGTGCCAGCAGCATGGAGCAGGGTCCCTACGAGCAGTACTTC. Protein: CASSMEQGPYEQYF.

This clonotype has just a few counts. The genes are TRBV3-1 and TRBJ1-1; no definite D call. Germline V CDR1 and CDR2: LGHDT, YNNKEL (reference sequence). V gave up 2 bases and J gave up 1 base, with 11 bases separating them. The CDR3 loop spans 15 amino acids. CDR3 amino acids: CASSQTDGWNTEAFF. Written as DNA, the CDR3 is TGTGCCAGCAGCCAAACGGATGGGTGGAACACTGAAGCTTTCTTT.

The chain uses TRBV27 and TRBJ2-6, with 9 positions matching TRBD1. This CDR3 is 15 amino acids long. Germline CDR1 MNHEY, CDR2 SMNVEV (reference sequence). Losses at the gene ends were 11 bases for V and 1 base for J; bases not matched to a gene: 6. CDR3 protein: CAPWDRVSGANVLTF. The CDR3, as DNA: TGTGCCCCTTGGGACAGGGTGTCTGGGGCCAACGTCCTGACTTTC.

This chain uses TRBV28 with TRBJ2-2; a weak D match, TRBD1 (5 bases). Between the trimmed V and J ends, which lost 6 bases and 7 bases, there was a span of 12 bases. The germline V gene has CDR1 MDHEN and CDR2 SYDVKM. The CDR3 loop spans 13 amino acids. The CDR3 DNA is TGTGCCAGCAGGTTCCAGGGAATCGGGGAGCTGTTTTTT. Residues: CASRFQGIGELFF.

V and J are TRBV20-1 and TRBJ2-7; 9 nucleotides align to TRBD2. The ends lost 0 bases at V and 5 bases at J; junction bases unmatched: 8. This CDR3 region has 15 residues. Germline V gene sequence: CDR1 DFQATT, CDR2 SNEGSKA (reference sequence). DNA of the CDR3: TGCAGTGCTAGAGATCGGCCTAGCGGGACCCACGAGCAGTACTTC. It translates to CSARDRPSGTHEQYF.

The chain joins TRBV20-1 to TRBJ2-5; 8 nucleotides match TRBD2. CDR3 length equals 14 residues. The junction had 11 bases not matched to a gene; V was cut back by 6 bases and J by 5 bases. Germline V gene lookup returns CDR1 DFQATT and CDR2 SNEGSKA (reference sequence). CDR3 sequence: CSAILAAIRETQYF. CDR3 nucleotides: TGCAGTGCCATACTAGCGGCTATACGGGAGACCCAGTACTTC.

This clonotype was seen at least ten times. The chain employs TRBV29-1 and TRBJ2-5, with D unresolved. The germline V gene has CDR1 SQVTM and CDR2 ANQGSEA. Between the trimmed V and J ends, which lost 6 bases and 5 bases, there was a span of 13 bases. The CDR3 has 12 residues. CDR3 in DNA: TGCAGCGTAACGGCGGCCGGGGAGACCCAGTACTTC. It translates to CSVTAAGETQYF.

The J gene is TRBJ2-7, the V gene TRBV2, with 7 bases aligning to TRBD1. Trimming cost V 10 bases and J 2 bases; bases outside gene matches: 11. The CDR3 has 14 amino acids. Germline CDR1 and CDR2: SNHLY and FYNNEI. The CDR3 reads CAIRTGTAAYEQYF. The DNA of the CDR3 is TGTGCCATTCGTACCGGGACAGCGGCCTACGAGCAGTACTTC.

The table lists this clonotype with a few counts. This chain connects TRBV20-1 to TRBJ1-5; a possible D gene is TRBD1 (6 bases). V shed 3 bases and J shed 8 bases, with 17 bases lying between them. The germline gives CDR1 DFQATT, CDR2 SNEGSKA (reference sequence). This CDR3 is 14 amino acids long. The CDR3 sequence is CSASGRGLLEPQHF. Here the CDR3 DNA reads TGCAGTGCTAGTGGCAGGGGCTTACTCGAGCCCCAGCATTTT.